This TCR beta chain was recovered during a study of glioma-infiltrating T cells. Notes on the study in general: Very few CDR3 sequences were shared between tissue and blood. Gliomas, especially low-grade, showed above-expected tissue-blood divergence; non-neoplastic patients showed below.

Germline assignment: CDR1 MDHEN and CDR2 SYDVKM. Unmatched junction bases numbered 6, after V lost 5 bases and J lost 0 bases. The CDR3 is made up of 15 amino acids. Using RNA template, CDR3s of TCR alpha and beta were amplified with iRepertoire arm-PCR. One-step reverse transcription and amplification started from approximately 100-400 ng of tissue mRNA or PBMC total RNA. TCRdb re-called the multiplex PCR reads through MiXCR, storing one row per CDR3 protein. The table records about 89,000 distinct CDR3 sequences, around a quarter of them present only once. This clonotype has a count of ten or more. What it binds is not known.

The clonotype originates from a human donor with low-grade glioma or glioblastoma, undergoing nonglioma brain surgery, or in good health (not recorded which). V and J are TRBV28 and TRBJ2-5; 7 positions match TRBD1. Sequenced sample: glioma tissue, nonneoplastic brain tissue, or PBMCs (not recorded which). The CDR3 bases are TGTGCCAGCAGTCCCCCGGGACAGTACCAAGAGACCCAGTACTTC. Its protein product is CASSPPGQYQETQYF.